Below are 32 T cell receptor beta chains sequenced from a single sample in a study of shared clonotypes between healthy human individuals. Libraries were prepared by immunoSEQ multiplex PCR; TCRdb keeps only in-frame clonotypes and omits some of them. The sample shows over 850,000 clones, around 78% of them seen only once. Source material: memory CD4+ T cells from PBMCs. As to subset: CD45RA-negative fraction. The origin of the receptors is a man between 18 and 29 years old in good health. Some clones in this sample may be carry-over from other donors' samples.

The rearrangement uses TRBV2 and TRBJ2-7, with TRBD2 identical over 8 bases. Per the germline V gene, CDR1 is SNHLY and CDR2 is FYNNEI. The CDR3 length is 14 residues. V lost 4 bases and J lost 1; bases outside the gene matches: 3. DNA for the CDR3: TGTGCCAGCAGTGCCAGCGGGAGTTCCTACGAGCAGTACTTC. It encodes CASSASGSSYEQYF.

The chain recombines TRBV6-5 with TRBJ2-7; 10 nucleotides match TRBD2. Trimming removed 6 bases from V and 6 bases from J; junction bases left unmatched: 2. Germline V gives CDR1 MNHEY, CDR2 SVGAGI. The CDR3 loop spans 12 amino acids. This CDR3 reads CASRLAGREQYF. CDR3 nucleotide sequence: TGTGCCAGCAGACTAGCGGGACGCGAGCAGTACTTC.

This rearrangement joins TRBV21-1 to TRBJ1-5; TRBD1, the D gene given by the table, was not confirmed from the DNA. TRBV21-1 has pseudogene status. This CDR3 contains 14 residues. The CDR3 reads CASSLGQLNQPQHF. CDR3 bases: TGTGCCAGCAGCCTGGGACAGTTAAATCAGCCCCAGCATTTT.

The table lists this clone with a few counts. The chain employs TRBV18 and TRBJ1-1; 9 bases map to TRBD1. The V gene's germline CDR1 is KGHSH and CDR2 LQKENI. The CDR3 has 14 residues. Germline trimming cut 6 bases from V and 1 base from J; bases unmatched to any gene: 3. The CDR3 protein is CASSRDRENTEAFF. The DNA of the CDR3 is TGTGCCAGCTCCCGGGACAGGGAGAACACTGAAGCTTTCTTT.

The V and J genes are TRBV4-1 and TRBJ2-3; 11 nucleotides agree with TRBD2. V gave up 0 bases and J gave up 4 bases; unmatched junction bases: 6. This CDR3 has 17 amino acids. From germline, CDR1 is MGHRA and CDR2 YSYEKL. The CDR3 sequence is CASSQERTSGSADTQYF. DNA for the CDR3: TGCGCCAGCAGCCAAGAGAGGACTAGCGGGTCAGCAGATACGCAGTATTTT.

This clone was counted only a few times. The rearrangement uses TRBV28 and TRBJ1-2; tentatively, D is TRBD1 (5 bases). This CDR3 comprises 14 residues. Trimming removed 10 bases from V and 9 bases from J, with 24 bases in between. CDR1 is MDHEN and CDR2 is SYDVKM in the germline V gene. CDR3: CATKDDRGRGRYTF. The CDR3 coding sequence is TGTGCCACCAAAGACGACCGGGGCCGGGGACGCTACACCTTC.

The table lists this clone with many counts. The chain combines TRBV10-3 with TRBJ2-3; a weak D match, TRBD1 (6 bases). There are 15 residues in the CDR3. Trimming took 0 bases from V and 4 from J, leaving 11 bases between them. Germline assignment: CDR1 ENHRY and CDR2 SYGVKD. This chain's CDR3 is CAISESPQGSDTQYF. The CDR3 DNA is TGTGCCATCAGTGAGTCCCCACAGGGTTCAGATACGCAGTATTTT.

Here the CDR3 DNA reads TGCGCCAGCAGCCGACAGGTCGGCACTGAAGCTTTCTTT. Amino acid sequence: CASSRQVGTEAFF. The chain has TRBV4-3 and TRBJ1-1; maybe TRBD1 (6 bases). CDR3 length: 13 amino acids. The V end lost 4 bases, the J end lost 4 bases, and 10 bases lay between the germline ends. The germline CDR1 and CDR2 sequences are LGHNA and YSLEER.

The chain uses TRBV27 and TRBJ1-1; D remains ambiguous. V was trimmed by 6 bases and J by 2 bases, leaving 13 bases between them. CDR3 length: 14 residues. CDR1 and CDR2 from the germline V gene are MNHEY and SMNVEV (reference sequence). This chain's CDR3 is CASSSLGKNTEAFF. The CDR3 DNA reads as TGTGCCAGCAGCTCCCTCGGGAAAAACACTGAAGCTTTCTTT.

This clone was seen just once. The rearrangement links TRBV5-1 to TRBJ2-1, with no clear D. CDR1 and CDR2 (germline): SGHRS, YFSETQ. V gave up 1 base and J gave up 6 bases, with 8 bases separating them. This CDR3 is 13 amino acids long. The CDR3, as DNA: TGCGCCAGCAGCTTGAGTACTGGCAATGAGCAGTTCTTC. This translates into CASSLSTGNEQFF. The whole variable domain, remainder taken from reference TRBV5-1 and TRBJ2-1, is KAGVTQTPRYLIKTRGQQVTLSCSPISGHRSVSWYQQTPGQGLQFLFEYFSETQRNKGNFPGRFSGRQFSNSRSEMNVSTLELGDSALYLCASSLSTGNEQFFGPGTRLTVL.

Points on this clone: The junction does not match germline at one end; this may be a read error. This chain joins TRBV7-9 and TRBJ2-7; D is perhaps TRBD2 (6 bases). The CDR3 has 13 amino acids. In germline, CDR1 is SEHNR, CDR2 FQNEAQ (reference sequence). The DNA for the CDR3 is TGCGCCAGCAGGCGGTGGGGGGCCTACGAGCAGTACTTC. Protein: CASRRWGAYEQYF.

The genes are TRBV7-8 and TRBJ2-7; D is ambiguous. Trimming removed 0 bases at V and 4 bases at J, with 16 bases between. Germline assignment: CDR1 SGHVS and CDR2 FQNEAQ. The CDR3 spans 16 residues. CDR3 bases: TGTGCCAGCAGCTTAGCCCCGTCGCCGTTAAGATACGAGCAGTACTTC. Translating gives CASSLAPSPLRYEQYF.

The genes are TRBV5-4 and TRBJ2-4, with 8 positions matching TRBD1. The V segment lost 2 bases and the J segment 6 bases; nucleotides outside the gene matches: 4. CDR3 length: 14 residues. Germline CDR1 SGHNT, CDR2 YYREEE (reference sequence). The CDR3 sequence: CASSFWDRRNIQYF. The CDR3 nucleotides read TGTGCCAGCAGCTTTTGGGACAGGAGAAACATTCAGTACTTC.

This chain uses TRBV5-1 with TRBJ1-1; D remains ambiguous. Looked up from germline, CDR1 is SGHRS and CDR2 is YFSETQ. With 3 bases removed from V and 0 bases from J, the gap between germline ends came to 15 bases. This CDR3 region has 16 residues. CDR3 amino acids: CASSYLKSALNTEAFF. In DNA, the CDR3 is TGCGCCAGCAGCTACCTGAAATCAGCCCTGAACACTGAAGCTTTCTTT.

This clone has a handful of counts. The chain couples TRBV2 to TRBJ2-1; 9 nucleotides align to TRBD2. Germline-derived CDR1 and CDR2 are SNHLY and FYNNEI. The CDR3 contains 15 residues. V lost 3 bases and J lost 3; bases outside the gene matches: 3. The DNA for the CDR3 is TGTGCCAGCAGTGAGACTAGCGGTTACTACAATGAGCAGTTCTTC. Its protein is CASSETSGYYNEQFF.

The CDR3 protein is CASTALQGLVQYF. The CDR3 nucleotides read TGTGCCAGCACCGCCCTACAGGGATTGGTGCAGTACTTC. The V gene is TRBV6-5, the J gene TRBJ2-7, with a weak D call TRBD1 (6 bases). The CDR3 covers 13 residues. Looked up from germline, CDR1 is MNHEY and CDR2 is SVGAGI. V gave up 7 bases and J gave up 9 bases, with 19 bases separating them.

The rearrangement joins TRBV18 to TRBJ2-1; D unresolved. In germline, CDR1 is KGHSH, CDR2 LQKENI. This CDR3 is built from 14 residues. V lost 2 bases and J 7 bases, leaving 12 bases between the germline ends. The CDR3 loop is CASSPKTSENEQFF. In DNA, the CDR3 is TGTGCCAGCTCACCAAAGACTTCTGAAAATGAGCAGTTCTTC.

This clone showed up many times. This chain uses TRBV2 with TRBJ2-1; a possible D gene is TRBD2 (6 bases). The CDR3 runs 15 residues. The germline gives CDR1 SNHLY, CDR2 FYNNEI. The V gene lost 5 bases and the J gene lost 2 bases, with 13 bases spanning the gap. In DNA, the CDR3 is TGTGCCAGCAGTTCGCGCGGGATCACCTACAATGAGCAGTTCTTC. Its translation is CASSSRGITYNEQFF.

V usage is TRBV29-1 and J usage is TRBJ2-3; no firm D call. The CDR3 loop spans 13 amino acids. The germline gives CDR1 SQVTM, CDR2 ANQGSEA. Trimming took off 4 bases at V and 0 bases at J, with 8 bases between the two ends. In DNA form, the CDR3 reads TGCAGCGTTGTGTACGGGAGCACAGATACGCAGTATTTT. It yields the protein CSVVYGSTDTQYF.

The chain combines TRBV27 with TRBJ2-1, with 8 bases fitting TRBD2. Germline CDR1 is MNHEY and CDR2 is SMNVEV (reference sequence). V dropped 10 bases and J dropped 2; count of bases not matched to a gene: 4. This CDR3 region has 13 residues. CDR3 sequence (DNA): TGTGCCACGACGGGGGGGGCCTACAATGAGCAGTTCTTC. This gives the protein CATTGGAYNEQFF.

This clone was recorded many times. This chain links TRBV28 with TRBJ2-5; a weak D match, TRBD2 (5 bases). The V end lost 5 bases, the J end lost 4 bases, and 8 bases lay between the germline ends. Germline values: CDR1 MDHEN, CDR2 SYDVKM. The CDR3 loop spans 12 amino acids. CDR3 amino acids: CASSGGAETQYF. In DNA form, the CDR3 reads TGTGCCAGCAGTGGAGGAGCAGAGACCCAGTACTTC.

This chain uses TRBV19 with TRBJ2-2; unclear D gene. V was clipped by 3 bases and J by 6 bases, with 17 bases between them. Germline CDR1 reads LNHDA; CDR2 reads SQIVND (reference sequence). The CDR3 totals 16 residues. The CDR3 spells CASSMSWRRAAGELFF. Written as DNA, the CDR3 is TGTGCCAGTAGTATGAGCTGGCGTCGGGCCGCCGGGGAGCTGTTTTTT. The entire variable domain, with the rest obtained from reference TRBV19 and TRBJ2-2, is as follows: DGGITQSPKYLFRKEGQNVTLSCEQNLNHDAMYWYRQDPGQGLRLIYYSQIVNDFQKGDIAEGYSVSREKKESFPLTVTSAQKNPTAFYLCASSMSWRRAAGELFFGEGSRLTVL.

This clone appeared a single time. This chain joins TRBV6-5 and TRBJ1-3, with 7 positions matching TRBD1. The CDR3 consists of 14 residues. CDR1 MNHEY and CDR2 SVGAGI come from the germline V gene. V shed 5 bases, J shed 5 bases, and the junction held 6 bases outside the gene matches. CDR3 nucleotides: TGTGCCAGCAGTAGGGAGGGGGCGAGAAACACCATATATTTT. Translated: CASSREGARNTIYF.

The J gene is TRBJ1-1, the V gene TRBV28; no clear D gene. The CDR3 contains 12 residues. Trimming removed 7 bases at V and 1 base at J, with 7 bases between. In germline, CDR1 is MDHEN, CDR2 SYDVKM. Here the CDR3 reads CASKTANTEAFF. As DNA, the CDR3 is TGTGCCAGCAAAACAGCGAACACTGAAGCTTTCTTT.

This chain links TRBV18 with TRBJ2-7; TRBD1 or TRBD2 may be the D gene (6 bases each). The germline V gene has CDR1 KGHSH and CDR2 LQKENI. Trimming shortened V by 5 bases and J by 1 base, and 12 bases separated the two germline ends. The CDR3 has 14 amino acids. The CDR3: CASSEQGRSYEQYF. CDR3 DNA: TGTGCCAGCTCAGAGCAGGGGAGGTCCTACGAGCAGTACTTC. The full variable domain, its missing parts supplied by reference TRBV18 and TRBJ2-7, is NAGVMQNPRHLVRRRGQEARLRCSPMKGHSHVYWYRQLPEEGLKFMVYLQKENIIDESGMPKERFSAEFPKEGPSILRIQQVVRGDSAAYFCASSEQGRSYEQYFGPGTRLTVT.

The chain employs TRBV18 and TRBJ1-1; the D gene is possibly TRBD1 (6 bases). The ends were cut back, 3 bases at V and 1 base at J, with 12 bases in the middle. The CDR3 contains 15 residues. CDR1 KGHSH and CDR2 LQKENI come from the germline V gene. Written as DNA, the CDR3 is TGTGCCAGCTCACCCGGCAGGGGTGGGAACACTGAAGCTTTCTTT. This gives the protein CASSPGRGGNTEAFF.

The chain joins TRBV6-1 to TRBJ2-7, with a tentative D call TRBD1 (5 bases). Germline lookup yields CDR1 MNHNS and CDR2 SASEGT. CDR3 length: 13 residues. Trimming pared 8 bases from V and 4 bases from J, leaving 15 bases between. DNA for the CDR3: TGTGCCAGCGCCCGGGCAGGGCTATACGAGCAGTACTTC. Its protein is CASARAGLYEQYF.

The chain joins TRBV7-2 to TRBJ2-5, with 8 bases aligning to TRBD1. This CDR3 has 13 amino acids. Per the germline V gene, CDR1 is SGHTA and CDR2 is FQGNSA. V shed 4 bases, J shed 3 bases, and the junction held 1 base outside the gene matches. CDR3 DNA: TGTGCCAGCAGCTCGGACAGGGAAGAGACCCAGTACTTC. This gives the protein CASSSDREETQYF. Complete variable domain (other parts from reference TRBV7-2 and TRBJ2-5): GAGVSQSPSNKVTEKGKDVELRCDPISGHTALYWYRQSLGQGLEFLIYFQGNSAPDKSGLPSDRFSAERTGGSVSTLTIQRTQQEDSAVYLCASSSDREETQYFGPGTRLLVL.

The J gene is TRBJ1-5, the V gene TRBV15; D unresolved. CDR3 length: 14 residues. Trimming shortened V by 2 bases and J by 0 bases, and 5 bases separated the two germline ends. Germline lookup yields CDR1 LNHNV and CDR2 YYDKDF (reference sequence). The CDR3 reads CATSRSNSNQPQHF. The CDR3 DNA reads as TGTGCCACCAGCAGATCAAATAGCAATCAGCCCCAGCATTTT.

This rearrangement joins TRBV29-1 to TRBJ2-7; D gene unclear. From germline, CDR1 is SQVTM and CDR2 ANQGSEA. CDR3 size: 13 residues. V was pared by 2 bases and J by 0 bases, with 8 bases between. CDR3 residues: CSVESRNSYEQYF. The CDR3 DNA is TGCAGCGTTGAATCGCGGAACTCCTACGAGCAGTACTTC.

The chain employs TRBV4-3 and TRBJ2-2; maybe TRBD2 (6 bases). V was clipped by 4 bases and J by 7 bases, with 16 bases between them. This CDR3 spans 15 amino acids. Per germline, CDR1 LGHNA and CDR2 YSLEER. In DNA, the CDR3 is TGCGCCAGCAGCCCCAAGGGACTTTGGAGCGGGGAGCTGTTTTTT. This translates into CASSPKGLWSGELFF.

This clone was counted only a few times. J is TRBJ2-3 and V is TRBV9; D possibly matches TRBD1 or TRBD2 (5 bases each). Germline CDR1 reads SGDLS; CDR2 reads YYNGEE. The CDR3 is made up of 13 amino acids. The ends were cut back, 4 bases at V and 8 bases at J, with 14 bases in the middle. The CDR3 region is CASSPITRGTQYF. The CDR3, as DNA: TGTGCCAGCAGCCCAATAACTAGGGGTACGCAGTATTTT. The full variable domain, completed using reference TRBV9 and TRBJ2-3, is DSGVTQTPKHLITATGQRVTLRCSPRSGDLSVYWYQQSLDQGLQFLIQYYNGEERAKGNILERFSAQQFPDLHSELNLSSLELGDSALYFCASSPITRGTQYFGPGTRLTVL.